Shown below are 30 T cell receptor beta chains from a single sample sequenced in a study of naive and memory T cell subsets. Ligated cDNA underwent four rounds of PCR with nested alpha and beta constant region primers and SP2. One entry per CDR3 protein results from TCRdb running MiXCR on the 5' RACE reads. The table includes 50,000 to 65,000 distinct CDR3 sequences, 6% to 8% detected once. A UMI-containing oligonucleotide was joined by 3' ligation to the TCR cDNA template. The receptor set was obtained from a female donor in good health.

This clonotype was observed at least ten times. This rearrangement joins TRBV12-3 or TRBV12-4 to TRBJ2-6; D not certain. V lost 5 bases and J lost 0, with 5 bases in between. This CDR3 is built from 14 residues. DNA of the CDR3: TGTGCCAGCAGTAGGATCTCTGGGGCCAACGTCCTGACTTTC. Its protein is CASSRISGANVLTF.

This clonotype appeared a few times. J is TRBJ2-3 and V is TRBV4-3; no clear D gene. This CDR3 is built from 14 residues. The V gene lost 1 base and the J gene lost 0 bases, with 5 bases spanning the gap. CDR1 is LGHNA and CDR2 is YSLEER in the germline V gene. The CDR3 region has the DNA TGCGCCAGCAGCCAAGCCGGCAGCACAGATACGCAGTATTTT. Its protein product is CASSQAGSTDTQYF.

This chain's CDR3 is CASSLGVAPGQETQYF. Here the CDR3 DNA reads TGTGCCAGCAGCTTAGGTGTTGCCCCAGGCCAAGAGACCCAGTACTTC. The chain has TRBV7-2 and TRBJ2-5, with D uncertain. The CDR3 is made up of 16 amino acids. The ends were cut back, 1 base at V and 1 base at J, with 13 bases in the middle. Per germline, CDR1 SGHTA and CDR2 FQGNSA.

This clonotype has only a few counts. The chain is built from TRBV6-5 and TRBJ1-1, with D hard to call. This CDR3 contains 14 residues. V lost 6 bases to trimming and J lost 2 bases, with 13 bases between them. CDR1 and CDR2 (germline): MNHEY, SVGAGI. This chain's CDR3 is CASRTWGGNTEAFF. The CDR3 nucleotides are TGTGCCAGCAGAACCTGGGGAGGTAACACTGAAGCTTTCTTT.

This clonotype was observed a few times. This chain joins TRBV28 and TRBJ1-1; D may be TRBD1 (6 bases). CDR3 length: 11 residues. Germline-derived CDR1 and CDR2 are MDHEN and SYDVKM. Trimming cost V 9 bases and J 10 bases, with 15 bases left between them. DNA of the CDR3: TGTGCCAGTTCTTTTACAGGGAGAGCTTTCTTT. Translating it yields CASSFTGRAFF. The variable domain in full, with the rest retrieved from reference TRBV28 and TRBJ1-1, is DVKVTQSSRYLVKRTGEKVFLECVQDMDHENMFWYRQDPGLGLRLIYFSYDVKMKEKGDIPEGYSVSREKKERFSLILESASTNQTSMYLCASSFTGRAFFGQGTRLTVV.

This clonotype was seen more than once but under ten times. The J gene is TRBJ2-3, the V gene TRBV4-1, with TRBD2 as a possible D gene (6 bases). The CDR3 length is 17 residues. Per germline, CDR1 MGHRA and CDR2 YSYEKL. With 1 base removed from V and 0 bases from J, the gap between germline ends came to 14 bases. CDR3 amino acids: CASSQGAPGTSTDTQYF. The CDR3 nucleotides are TGCGCCAGCAGCCAAGGGGCCCCCGGGACTAGCACAGATACGCAGTATTTT.

This clonotype has a count of ten or more. The chain has TRBV20-1 and TRBJ2-5; 10 bases align to TRBD2. V lost 1 base, J lost 5 bases, and 7 bases stayed unmatched. The CDR3 extends over 15 amino acids. The germline V gene encodes CDR1 DFQATT and CDR2 SNEGSKA (reference sequence). CDR3 in amino acids: CSARVPSGGGETQYF. Written as DNA, the CDR3 is TGCAGTGCTAGAGTGCCTAGCGGGGGCGGTGAGACCCAGTACTTC.

This chain connects TRBV20-1 to TRBJ2-1; 9 bases are a match to TRBD2. V lost 6 bases to trimming and J lost 1 base; unmatched junction nucleotides: 10. CDR1 and CDR2 from the germline V gene are DFQATT and SNEGSKA (reference sequence). The CDR3 contains 16 residues. The CDR3 nucleotides are TGCAGTGCCTACTCTTCTAGCGGGGAATCCTACAATGAGCAGTTCTTC. This encodes CSAYSSSGESYNEQFF.

The sample holds many counts of this clonotype. V usage is TRBV6-8 and J usage is TRBJ1-1; weak D call: TRBD1 (5 bases). Germline V lookup: CDR1 MNHGY, CDR2 SAAAGT. V gave up 8 bases and J gave up 5 bases, with 24 bases separating them. This CDR3 is built from 16 residues. Written as DNA, the CDR3 is TGTGCCAGCCCGGGGGAGGAGGCGATCATGAGGACTGAAGCTTTCTTT. Translating it yields CASPGEEAIMRTEAFF.

The genes are TRBV20-1 and TRBJ2-7; D is possibly TRBD1 (5 bases). The V end was cut by 4 bases, the J end by 6 bases, with 13 bases between. This CDR3 region has 12 residues. CDR1 and CDR2 (germline): DFQATT, SNEGSKA (reference sequence). CDR3 nucleotide sequence: TGCAGTGCTAAGGGGATGGGATTCGAGCAGTACTTC. Translated: CSAKGMGFEQYF.

V usage is TRBV2 and J usage is TRBJ2-4, with D possibly matching TRBD1 (6 bases). The V end was cut by 6 bases, the J end by 8 bases, with 17 bases between. The CDR3 spans 14 residues. CDR1 SNHLY and CDR2 FYNNEI come from the germline V gene. CDR3: CASSLQGIGDIQYF. The CDR3 DNA is TGTGCCAGCAGCTTACAGGGAATAGGCGACATTCAGTACTTC.

This clonotype appeared many times. Mismatch with germline at one junction end may stem from a read error. V and J are TRBV7-7 and TRBJ2-1, with D possibly TRBD2 on 6 matching bases. Germline-derived CDR1 and CDR2 are SSHAT and FNYEAQ (reference sequence). This CDR3 region has 15 residues. The CDR3 is CASSRGHGGDNEQFF. The CDR3 DNA follows: TGTGCTAGCAGCCGTGGCCATGGAGGGGACAATGAGCAGTTCTTC.

The chain couples TRBV12-3 or TRBV12-4 to TRBJ2-4, with unresolved D. Deletions cut 4 bases from V and 6 bases from J, with 4 bases between. This CDR3 spans 11 amino acids. CDR3 DNA: TGTGCCAGCAGTTGGGGAAACATTCAGTACTTC. Translating gives CASSWGNIQYF.

There are many counts of this clonotype. The V gene is TRBV6-5, the J gene TRBJ2-3, with D possibly TRBD1 on 6 matching bases. This CDR3 has 15 amino acids. V lost 6 bases and J 1 base, leaving 14 bases between the germline ends. Germline CDR1 and CDR2: MNHEY and SVGAGI. The CDR3 region has the DNA TGTGCCAGCAGCCGAGACAGGTCTGGCACAGATACGCAGTATTTT. Encoded protein: CASSRDRSGTDTQYF.

This clonotype was counted at least ten times. The rearrangement uses TRBV4-3 and TRBJ2-3; possibly TRBD1 for D (6 bases). The germline V gene has CDR1 LGHNA and CDR2 YSLEER. V was trimmed by 4 bases and J by 2 bases, leaving 13 bases between them. The CDR3 is 15 residues long. DNA for the CDR3: TGCGCCAGCAGCCTTTCCGGGACATACACAGATACGCAGTATTTT. Protein: CASSLSGTYTDTQYF.

This chain uses TRBV20-1 with TRBJ1-1; D call uncertain. This CDR3 region has 14 residues. The germline CDR1 and CDR2 sequences are DFQATT and SNEGSKA (reference sequence). V was shortened by 0 bases and J by 1 base, with 9 bases between the two germline ends. The CDR3 DNA is TGCAGTGCTAGAGACGGTGGAGGGAACACTGAAGCTTTCTTT. Its translation: CSARDGGGNTEAFF.

In its sample, this clonotype was seen many times. This chain connects TRBV7-9 to TRBJ2-5, with D perhaps TRBD1 or TRBD2 (5 bases each). The CDR3 is made up of 16 amino acids. The V end lost 5 bases, the J end lost 5 bases, and 21 bases lay between the germline ends. Germline CDR1 and CDR2: SEHNR and FQNEAQ (reference sequence). Written as DNA, the CDR3 is TGTGCCAGCAGCCCCGTGTATGTCTATGGGACGGAGACCCAGTACTTC. Its protein is CASSPVYVYGTETQYF.

This clonotype was counted many times. This rearrangement joins TRBV6-5 to TRBJ2-4; D uncertain. Germline V CDR1 and CDR2: MNHEY, SVGAGI. The CDR3 consists of 14 residues. V lost 2 bases and J lost 6, with 11 bases in between. CDR3 in DNA: TGTGCCAGCAGTTACGCTCATCAGCCAAACATTCAGTACTTC. Translated: CASSYAHQPNIQYF.

The chain uses TRBV6-6 and TRBJ2-3; perhaps TRBD2 as D (6 bases). Trimming pared 6 bases from V and 9 bases from J, leaving 16 bases between. Germline V CDR1 and CDR2: MNHNY, SVGAGI (reference sequence). The length of the CDR3 is 13 residues. This chain's CDR3 is CASRPGLQMTQYF. In DNA form, the CDR3 reads TGTGCCAGCAGACCGGGACTCCAAATGACGCAGTATTTT.

Many counts were recorded for this clonotype. J is TRBJ1-2 and V is TRBV4-2; D possibly corresponds to TRBD1 (5 bases). Germline V CDR1 and CDR2: LGHNA, YNFKEQ. The CDR3 has 15 amino acids. V lost 0 bases and J lost 8, with 16 bases in between. The CDR3 DNA reads TGTGCCAGCAGCCAAGATGTGTTGAGGGGTGAGGGCTACACCTTC. Its protein product is CASSQDVLRGEGYTF.

This clonotype was counted ten times or more. The CDR3 reads CASSSEVGGQGLREQYF. CDR3 nucleotide sequence: TGTGCCAGCAGCTCCGAAGTCGGGGGACAGGGGCTCCGCGAGCAGTACTTC. The V gene is TRBV7-2, the J gene TRBJ2-7; 10 bases line up with TRBD1. The CDR3 sequence is 17 residues long. J was trimmed by 6 bases and V by 4 bases; bases with no gene match: 15. CDR1 and CDR2 (germline): SGHTA, FQGNSA.

At least ten counts were recorded for this clonotype. The chain is built from TRBV7-2 and TRBJ1-3, with a possible D match to TRBD1 (6 bases). This CDR3 comprises 15 residues. Germline lookup yields CDR1 SGHTA and CDR2 FQGNSA. The V end was cut by 5 bases, the J end by 0 bases, with 11 bases between. The CDR3 region has the DNA TGTGCCAGCAGCCGCCAGGGGAGCTCTGGAAACACCATATATTTT. Translated: CASSRQGSSGNTIYF.

In this sample, this clonotype turned up many times. V usage is TRBV19 and J usage is TRBJ2-6, with D unresolved. Per the germline V gene, CDR1 is LNHDA and CDR2 is SQIVND (reference sequence). The CDR3 loop spans 15 amino acids. V lost 4 bases, J lost 0 bases, and 7 bases lay in between. The CDR3 DNA follows: TGTGCCAGTAGTACGGGCCACTCTGGGGCCAACGTCCTGACTTTC. Translating it yields CASSTGHSGANVLTF. Full variable domain (remainder filled in from reference TRBV19 and TRBJ2-6): DGGITQSPKYLFRKEGQNVTLSCEQNLNHDAMYWYRQDPGQGLRLIYYSQIVNDFQKGDIAEGYSVSREKKESFPLTVTSAQKNPTAFYLCASSTGHSGANVLTFGAGSRLTVL.

This clonotype was observed a few times. The V and J genes are TRBV6-4 and TRBJ1-2; D uncertain. Germline CDR1 MRHNA, CDR2 SNTAGT. CDR3 length: 14 amino acids. The V gene lost 8 bases and the J gene lost 4 bases, with 17 bases spanning the gap. The CDR3: CASWTPRQRYGYTF. Written as DNA, the CDR3 is TGTGCCAGCTGGACGCCTAGACAACGCTATGGCTACACCTTC.

The V call is TRBV9, the J call TRBJ2-7, with D possibly TRBD1 on 5 matching bases. The V gene lost 0 bases and the J gene lost 5 bases, with 21 bases spanning the gap. CDR3 length: 17 residues. Germline V gene data show CDR1 as SGDLS and CDR2 as YYNGEE. CDR3 sequence (DNA): TGTGCCAGCAGCGTAGGAGCATTGGGGCAGGGTAAGAACGAGCAGTACTTC. Amino acid sequence: CASSVGALGQGKNEQYF.

This clonotype was observed a few times. The chain links TRBV7-9 to TRBJ2-7; possibly TRBD2 for D (5 bases). This CDR3 comprises 14 residues. Germline CDR1 is SEHNR and CDR2 is FQNEAQ (reference sequence). Trimming shortened V by 2 bases and J by 6 bases, and 14 bases separated the two germline ends. The chain's CDR3 is CASSLPIPGGEQYF. The CDR3 coding sequence is TGTGCCAGCAGCTTACCGATTCCTGGAGGCGAGCAGTACTTC.

This clonotype was counted at least ten times. DNA for the CDR3: TGTGCCAGCAGTTTACTTGCGATTAAAGGCTACACCTTC. Its translation: CASSLLAIKGYTF. This sequence joins TRBV28 and TRBJ1-2; D is ambiguous. V was pared by 2 bases and J by 8 bases, with 12 bases between. This CDR3 comprises 13 residues. Germline CDR1 is MDHEN and CDR2 is SYDVKM.

The chain uses TRBV7-9 and TRBJ2-7; D gene unclear. The CDR3 covers 13 residues. The V end was cut by 5 bases, the J end by 3 bases, with 11 bases between. CDR1 is SEHNR and CDR2 is FQNEAQ in the germline V gene (reference sequence). DNA for the CDR3: TGTGCCAGCAGCCAAGGTACGGACTACGAGCAGTACTTC. This codes for CASSQGTDYEQYF.

CDR3 bases: TGCGCCAGCAGCCCCGATCTTGTTTCGAGCTTTGAGCAGTTCTTC. This translates into CASSPDLVSSFEQFF. J is TRBJ2-1 and V is TRBV5-1; D not resolved. The ends were cut back, 4 bases at V and 9 bases at J, with 20 bases in the middle. CDR3 length: 15 amino acids. Germline lookup yields CDR1 SGHRS and CDR2 YFSETQ.

The chain couples TRBV30 to TRBJ1-2; a possible D gene is TRBD1 (5 bases). Looked up from germline, CDR1 is GTSNPN and CDR2 is SVGIG (reference sequence). The CDR3 sequence is 15 residues long. V was trimmed by 3 bases and J by 2 bases, leaving 16 bases between them. CDR3 nucleotide sequence: TGTGCCTGGAGGGACCGGGACGGGGGAAACTATGGCTACACCTTC. Translation: CAWRDRDGGNYGYTF. The entire variable domain, with the rest obtained from reference TRBV30 and TRBJ1-2, is as follows: SQTIHQWPATLVQPVGSPLSLECTVEGTSNPNLYWYRQAAGRGLQLLFYSVGIGQISSEVPQNLSASRPQDRQFILSSKKLLLSDSGFYLCAWRDRDGGNYGYTFGSGTRLTVV.